Below are 2 T cell receptor beta chains sequenced from a single sample in a study of blood T cells in healthy people across ages. Sample-barcoded 5' priming and a J-beta primer mix drove a second PCR of about 6 to 12 cycles. MiXCR was run by TCRdb on the 5' RACE reads, yielding one entry per CDR3 protein. The sample records 1.8 million or so distinct CDR3 sequences, around 40% being singletons. The sample was blood. The source of these receptors is a human donor in good health.

The rearrangement links TRBV7-9 to TRBJ1-2, with 9 nucleotides matching TRBD1. J was trimmed by 6 bases and V by 5 bases; bases with no gene match: 10. Germline lookup yields CDR1 SEHNR and CDR2 FQNEAQ (reference sequence). The CDR3 is 15 amino acids. CDR3 sequence reads: CASSPVNRDRDGYTF. Written as DNA, the CDR3 is TGTGCCAGCAGCCCAGTGAACCGGGACAGGGATGGCTACACCTTC.

V is TRBV5-1 and J is TRBJ2-7; D is perhaps TRBD1 (6 bases). The CDR3 is made up of 15 amino acids. From germline, CDR1 is SGHRS and CDR2 YFSETQ. V shed 1 base and J shed 0 bases, with 11 bases lying between them. The chain's CDR3 is CASSLSGANSYEQYF. The CDR3 DNA reads as TGCGCCAGCAGCTTGTCAGGGGCGAACTCCTACGAGCAGTACTTC.